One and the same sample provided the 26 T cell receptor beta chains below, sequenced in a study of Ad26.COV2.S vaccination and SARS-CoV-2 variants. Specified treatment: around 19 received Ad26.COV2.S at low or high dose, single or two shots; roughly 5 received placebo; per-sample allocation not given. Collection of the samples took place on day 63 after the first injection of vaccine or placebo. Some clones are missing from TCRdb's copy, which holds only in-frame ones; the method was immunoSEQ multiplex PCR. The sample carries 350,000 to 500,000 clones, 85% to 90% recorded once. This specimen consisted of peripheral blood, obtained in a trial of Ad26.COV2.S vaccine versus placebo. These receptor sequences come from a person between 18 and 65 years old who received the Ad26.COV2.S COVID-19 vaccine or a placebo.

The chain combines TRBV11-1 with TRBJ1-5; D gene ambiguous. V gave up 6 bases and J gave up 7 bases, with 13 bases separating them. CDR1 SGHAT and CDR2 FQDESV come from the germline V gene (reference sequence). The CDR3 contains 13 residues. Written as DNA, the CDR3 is TGTGCCAGCAGTTTCGCTTTAGACCAGCCCCAGCATTTT. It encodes CASSFALDQPQHF.

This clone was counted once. In DNA form, the CDR3 reads TGTGCCAGCAATAAATCGGGCGGGGGCTTCTACAATGAGCAGTTCTTC. It yields the protein CASNKSGGGFYNEQFF. This chain joins TRBV28 and TRBJ2-1, with D possibly TRBD2 on 7 matching bases. The germline V gene encodes CDR1 MDHEN and CDR2 SYDVKM. This CDR3 spans 16 amino acids. Trimming left V 7 bases short and J 3 bases short, with 19 bases between. The entire variable domain, with the rest obtained from reference TRBV28 and TRBJ2-1, is as follows: DVKVTQSSRYLVKRTGEKVFLECVQDMDHENMFWYRQDPGLGLRLIYFSYDVKMKEKGDIPEGYSVSREKKERFSLILESASTNQTSMYLCASNKSGGGFYNEQFFGPGTRLTVL.

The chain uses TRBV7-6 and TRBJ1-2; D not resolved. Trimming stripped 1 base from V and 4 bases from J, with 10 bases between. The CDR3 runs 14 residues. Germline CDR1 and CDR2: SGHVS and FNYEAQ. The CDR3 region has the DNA TGTGCCAGCAGCTTAGAGCCGGGCCTCTATGGCTACACCTTC. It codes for CASSLEPGLYGYTF.

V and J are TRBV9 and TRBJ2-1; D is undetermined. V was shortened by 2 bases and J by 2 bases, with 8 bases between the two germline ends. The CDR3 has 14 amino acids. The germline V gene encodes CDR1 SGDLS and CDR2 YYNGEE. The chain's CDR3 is CASSVWGTYNEQFF. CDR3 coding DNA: TGTGCCAGCAGCGTTTGGGGTACCTACAATGAGCAGTTCTTC. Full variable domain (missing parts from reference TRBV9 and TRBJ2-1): DSGVTQTPKHLITATGQRVTLRCSPRSGDLSVYWYQQSLDQGLQFLIQYYNGEERAKGNILERFSAQQFPDLHSELNLSSLELGDSALYFCASSVWGTYNEQFFGPGTRLTVL.

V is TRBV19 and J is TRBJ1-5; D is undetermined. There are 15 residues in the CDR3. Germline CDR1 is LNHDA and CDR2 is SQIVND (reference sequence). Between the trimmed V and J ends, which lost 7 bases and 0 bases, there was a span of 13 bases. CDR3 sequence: CASIQNNYSNQPQHF. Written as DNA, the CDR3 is TGTGCCAGTATCCAGAATAATTATAGCAATCAGCCCCAGCATTTT.

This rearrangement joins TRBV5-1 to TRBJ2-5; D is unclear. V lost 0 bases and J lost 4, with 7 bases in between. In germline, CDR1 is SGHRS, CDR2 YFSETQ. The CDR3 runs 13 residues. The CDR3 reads CASSLGVTETQYF. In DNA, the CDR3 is TGCGCCAGCAGCTTGGGCGTGACAGAGACCCAGTACTTC.

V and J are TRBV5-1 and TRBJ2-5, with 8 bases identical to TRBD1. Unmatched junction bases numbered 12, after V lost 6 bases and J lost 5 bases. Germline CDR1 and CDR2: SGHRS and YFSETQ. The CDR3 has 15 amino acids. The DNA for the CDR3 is TGCGCCAGCATTAACTCCAGGGGGCGCGGGGAGACCCAGTACTTC. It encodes CASINSRGRGETQYF.

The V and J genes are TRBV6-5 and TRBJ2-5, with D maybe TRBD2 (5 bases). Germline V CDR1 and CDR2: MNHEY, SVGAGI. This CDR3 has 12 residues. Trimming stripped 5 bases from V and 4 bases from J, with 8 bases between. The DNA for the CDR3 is TGTGCCAGCAGTAGGAGGAGAGAGACCCAGTACTTC. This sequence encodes CASSRRRETQYF.

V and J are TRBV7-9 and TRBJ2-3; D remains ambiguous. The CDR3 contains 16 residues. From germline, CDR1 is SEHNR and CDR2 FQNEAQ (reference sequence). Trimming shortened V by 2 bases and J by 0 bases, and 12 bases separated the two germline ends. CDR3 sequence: CASSLLAWGSTDTQYF. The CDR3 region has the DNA TGTGCCAGCAGCTTATTGGCTTGGGGTAGCACAGATACGCAGTATTTT.

The CDR3 is CASSPTGTGVNEQFF. CDR3 in DNA: TGTGCCAGTAGCCCGACCGGGACGGGGGTAAATGAGCAGTTCTTC. The chain employs TRBV19 and TRBJ2-1, with a tentative D call TRBD2 (6 bases). This CDR3 has 15 amino acids. V gave up 6 bases and J gave up 7 bases, with 19 bases separating them. Germline lookup yields CDR1 LNHDA and CDR2 SQIVND (reference sequence).

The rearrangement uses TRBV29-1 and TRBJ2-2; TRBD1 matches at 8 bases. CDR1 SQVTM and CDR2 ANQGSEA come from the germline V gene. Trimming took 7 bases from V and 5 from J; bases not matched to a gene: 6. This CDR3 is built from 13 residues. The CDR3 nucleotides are TGCAGCGCCAGGGGGCGAGGGACCGGGGAGCTGTTTTTT. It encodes CSARGRGTGELFF.

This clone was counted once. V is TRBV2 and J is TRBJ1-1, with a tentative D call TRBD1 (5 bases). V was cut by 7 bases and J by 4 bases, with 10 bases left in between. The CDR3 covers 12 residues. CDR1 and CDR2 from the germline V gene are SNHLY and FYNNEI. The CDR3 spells CASKRGGTEAFF. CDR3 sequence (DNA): TGTGCCAGCAAGAGGGGCGGCACTGAAGCTTTCTTT.

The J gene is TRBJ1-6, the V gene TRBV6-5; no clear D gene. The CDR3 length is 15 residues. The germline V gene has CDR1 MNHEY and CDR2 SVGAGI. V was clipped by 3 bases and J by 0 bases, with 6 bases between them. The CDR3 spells CASSYSFSYNSPLHF. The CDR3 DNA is TGTGCCAGCAGTTATTCGTTCTCCTATAATTCACCCCTCCACTTT.

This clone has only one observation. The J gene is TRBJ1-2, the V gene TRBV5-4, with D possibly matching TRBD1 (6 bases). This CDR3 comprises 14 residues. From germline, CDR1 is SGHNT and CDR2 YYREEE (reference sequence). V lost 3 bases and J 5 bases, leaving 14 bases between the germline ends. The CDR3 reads CASSSHTDSYGYTF. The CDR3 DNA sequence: TGTGCCAGCAGCTCCCATACGGACAGTTATGGCTACACCTTC.

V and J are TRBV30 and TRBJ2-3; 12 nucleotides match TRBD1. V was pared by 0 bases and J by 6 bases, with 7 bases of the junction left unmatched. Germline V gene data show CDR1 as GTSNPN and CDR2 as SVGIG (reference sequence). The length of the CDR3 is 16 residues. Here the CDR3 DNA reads TGTGCCTGGAGTGTAGGGGACAGGGGGCTGGGCGATACGCAGTATTTT. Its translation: CAWSVGDRGLGDTQYF.

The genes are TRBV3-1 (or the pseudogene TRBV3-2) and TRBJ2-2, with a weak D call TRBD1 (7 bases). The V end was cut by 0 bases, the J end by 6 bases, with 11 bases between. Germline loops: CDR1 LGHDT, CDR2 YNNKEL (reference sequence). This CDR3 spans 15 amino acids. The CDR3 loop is CASSQDLRGAGELFF. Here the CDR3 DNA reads TGTGCCAGCAGCCAAGATCTCAGGGGGGCCGGGGAGCTGTTTTTT.

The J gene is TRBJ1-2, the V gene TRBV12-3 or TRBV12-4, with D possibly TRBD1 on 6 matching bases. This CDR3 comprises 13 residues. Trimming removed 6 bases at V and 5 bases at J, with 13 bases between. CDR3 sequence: CASSLQGRYGYTF. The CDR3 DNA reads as TGTGCCAGCAGCCTACAGGGACGGTATGGCTACACCTTC.

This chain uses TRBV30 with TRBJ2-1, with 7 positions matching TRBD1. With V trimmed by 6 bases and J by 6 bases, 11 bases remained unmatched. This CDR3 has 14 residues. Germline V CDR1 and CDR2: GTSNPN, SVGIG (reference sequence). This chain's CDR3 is CACSLFNRGNEQFF. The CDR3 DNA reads TGTGCCTGCTCACTCTTTAACAGGGGCAATGAGCAGTTCTTC.

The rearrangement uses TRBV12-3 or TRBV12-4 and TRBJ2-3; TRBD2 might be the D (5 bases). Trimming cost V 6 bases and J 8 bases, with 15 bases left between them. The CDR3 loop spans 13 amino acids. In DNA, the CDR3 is TGTGCCAGCAGCCAGATCGTCGGGGTTACGCAGTATTTT. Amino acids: CASSQIVGVTQYF.

The CDR3 loop is CASSKGTGKSTDTQYF. For the CDR3, the DNA is TGTGCCAGCAGCAAAGGGACAGGAAAGAGCACAGATACGCAGTATTTT. This chain uses TRBV21-1 with TRBJ2-3; no DNA check was done on the table's D call, TRBD1. TRBV21-1 is described as a pseudogene. There are 16 residues in the CDR3.

The CDR3 region has the DNA TGTGCCAGCAGCTTTCAGGGGGACTATGGCTACACCTTC. It codes for CASSFQGDYGYTF. The rearrangement joins TRBV5-5 to TRBJ1-2, with 7 bases fitting TRBD1. V lost 2 bases, J lost 3 bases, and 1 base stayed unmatched. This CDR3 is built from 13 residues. Germline CDR1 and CDR2: SGHKS and YYEKEE (reference sequence).

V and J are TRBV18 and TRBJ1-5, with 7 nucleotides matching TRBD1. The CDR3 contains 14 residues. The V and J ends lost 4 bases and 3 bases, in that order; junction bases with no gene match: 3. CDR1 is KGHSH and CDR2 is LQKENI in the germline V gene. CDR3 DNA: TGTGCCAGCTCACGGGACAGTTTCAATCAGCCCCAGCATTTT. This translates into CASSRDSFNQPQHF.

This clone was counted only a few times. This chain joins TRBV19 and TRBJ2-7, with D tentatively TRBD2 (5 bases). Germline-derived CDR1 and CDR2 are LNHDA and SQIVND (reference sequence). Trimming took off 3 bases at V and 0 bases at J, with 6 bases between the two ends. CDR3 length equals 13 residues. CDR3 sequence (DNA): TGTGCCAGTAGTATTACTAGCTCCTACGAGCAGTACTTC. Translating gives CASSITSSYEQYF.

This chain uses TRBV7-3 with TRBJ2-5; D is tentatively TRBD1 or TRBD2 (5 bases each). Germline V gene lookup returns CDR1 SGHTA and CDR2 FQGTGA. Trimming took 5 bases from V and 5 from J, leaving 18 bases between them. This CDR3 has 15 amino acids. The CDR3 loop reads CASSTGTRWGETQYF. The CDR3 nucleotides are TGTGCCAGCAGCACCGGGACCCGCTGGGGGGAGACCCAGTACTTC.

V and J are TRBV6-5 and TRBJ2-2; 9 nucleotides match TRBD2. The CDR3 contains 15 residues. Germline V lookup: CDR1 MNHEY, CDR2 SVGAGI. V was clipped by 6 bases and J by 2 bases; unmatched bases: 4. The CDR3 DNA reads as TGTGCCAGCAGCGGACTAGCGATCAACACCGGGGAGCTGTTTTTT. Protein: CASSGLAINTGELFF.

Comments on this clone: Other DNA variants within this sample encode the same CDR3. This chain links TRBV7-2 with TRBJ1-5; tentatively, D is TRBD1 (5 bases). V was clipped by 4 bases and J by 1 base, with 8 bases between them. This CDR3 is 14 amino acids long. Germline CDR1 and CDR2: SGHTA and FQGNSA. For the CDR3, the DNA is TGTGCCAGCAGCTCAGGGCCCAGCAATCAGCCCCAGCATTTT. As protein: CASSSGPSNQPQHF.